The rows below give T cell receptor beta chains drawn from one sample of a study of high-grade serous ovarian cancer treatment subgroups. Generated by immunoSEQ multiplex PCR, the TCRdb table keeps only in-frame clones and is missing some. The sample has 1,300 to 1,500 clones, around four fifths seen once. Material for sequencing was tumor tissue. The receptors here all came from a human donor with high-grade serous ovarian cancer. Each CDR3 is given with its conserved first and last residue. The D gene is left open where the match is weak. Expanded clones get a size class; other rows say once, few or many, or leave the size out.

d_call: TRBD2
clone_size: -
j_call: TRBJ2-1
v_call: TRBV7-2
cdr3_aa: CASSLEASGGALDEQFF
cdr3_nt: TGTGCCAGCAGCTTAGAGGCTAGCGGGGGGGCGTTGGATGAGCAGTTCTTC

d_call: -
clone_size: -
j_call: TRBJ2-3
v_call: TRBV28
cdr3_aa: CASSFIGEDTQYF
cdr3_nt: TGTGCCAGCAGTTTTATAGGGGAAGATACGCAGTATTTT

d_call: TRBD1
clone_size: -
j_call: TRBJ2-7
v_call: TRBV5-8
cdr3_aa: CASSYPNGTGSYEQYF
cdr3_nt: TGTGCCAGCAGCTACCCTAACGGGACAGGGTCCTACGAGCAGTACTTC

d_call: -
clone_size: -
j_call: TRBJ1-1
v_call: TRBV6-5
cdr3_aa: CASSPLRGAATEAFF
cdr3_nt: TGTGCCAGCAGTCCCCTGCGTGGGGCGGCCACTGAAGCTTTCTTT

d_call: -
clone_size: few
j_call: TRBJ2-4
v_call: TRBV7-9
cdr3_aa: CASSFGAGIQYF
cdr3_nt: TGTGCCAGCAGCTTTGGCGCCGGCATTCAGTACTTC

d_call: -
clone_size: few
j_call: TRBJ1-2
v_call: TRBV5-5
cdr3_aa: CASSLTLTGYTF
cdr3_nt: TGTGCCAGCAGCTTAACACTCACTGGCTACACCTTC

d_call: TRBD2
clone_size: -
j_call: TRBJ2-5
v_call: TRBV6-1
cdr3_aa: CATGLAGGSVETQYF
cdr3_nt: TGTGCCACCGGACTAGCGGGAGGCTCCGTAGAGACCCAGTACTTC

d_call: TRBD1
clone_size: -
j_call: TRBJ1-1
v_call: TRBV6-6
cdr3_aa: CASSYPTGAGTEAFF
cdr3_nt: TGTGCCAGCAGTTACCCTACAGGGGCGGGGACTGAAGCTTTCTTT

d_call: TRBD1
clone_size: -
j_call: TRBJ2-3
v_call: TRBV29-1
cdr3_aa: CSVGTGSGTQYF
cdr3_nt: TGCAGCGTTGGGACAGGCTCGGGTACGCAGTATTTT

d_call: -
clone_size: -
j_call: TRBJ2-1
v_call: TRBV7-3
cdr3_aa: CASSPRDLSRSSYNEQFF
cdr3_nt: TGTGCCAGCAGCCCCCGAGACCTTTCTAGGAGCTCCTACAATGAGCAGTTCTTC

d_call: TRBD1
clone_size: -
j_call: TRBJ2-4
v_call: TRBV2
cdr3_aa: CASSEDRGLNIQYF
cdr3_nt: TGTGCCAGCAGCGAGGACAGGGGGCTAAACATTCAGTACTTC

d_call: -
clone_size: -
j_call: TRBJ1-1
v_call: TRBV11-2
cdr3_aa: CASSLIQGPNTEAFF
cdr3_nt: TGTGCCAGCAGCTTAATTCAGGGACCGAACACTGAAGCTTTCTTT

d_call: -
clone_size: -
j_call: TRBJ1-2
v_call: TRBV6-5
cdr3_aa: CASSYRASILPYGYTF
cdr3_nt: TGTGCCAGCAGTTACCGAGCCAGCATTCTTCCCTATGGCTACACCTTC

d_call: -
clone_size: once
j_call: TRBJ2-3
v_call: TRBV7-9
cdr3_aa: CASSWIETDTQYF
cdr3_nt: TGTGCCAGCAGCTGGATTGAGACAGATACGCAGTATTTT

d_call: -
clone_size: -
j_call: TRBJ2-3
v_call: TRBV7-9
cdr3_aa: CASMGEEGTDTQYF
cdr3_nt: TGTGCCAGTATGGGGGAAGAAGGCACAGATACGCAGTATTTT

d_call: TRBD2
clone_size: -
j_call: TRBJ2-7
v_call: TRBV9
cdr3_aa: CASSRGDGGALEQYF
cdr3_nt: TGTGCCAGCAGCAGAGGTGACGGGGGGGCCCTCGAGCAGTACTTC

d_call: -
clone_size: -
j_call: TRBJ2-7
v_call: TRBV19
cdr3_aa: CASSILLAGGSYEQYF
cdr3_nt: TGTGCCAGTAGTATCCTTCTGGCGGGCGGGTCCTACGAGCAGTACTTC

d_call: TRBD2
clone_size: few
j_call: TRBJ2-3
v_call: TRBV6-4
cdr3_aa: CASSPSGVSDTQYF
cdr3_nt: TGTGCCAGCAGCCCCAGCGGGGTCTCGGATACGCAGTATTTT

d_call: -
clone_size: few
j_call: TRBJ2-3
v_call: TRBV5-6
cdr3_aa: CASTLYQVTSTDTQYF
cdr3_nt: TGTGCCAGCACCTTGTACCAGGTGACTAGCACAGATACGCAGTATTTT

d_call: -
clone_size: -
j_call: TRBJ2-7
v_call: TRBV6-5
cdr3_aa: CASSYSADREQYF
cdr3_nt: TGTGCCAGCAGTTACTCGGCGGACCGCGAGCAGTACTTC

d_call: TRBD2
clone_size: -
j_call: TRBJ2-3
v_call: TRBV6-4
cdr3_aa: CASSDSASGGPDTQYF
cdr3_nt: TGTGCCAGCAGTGACTCGGCTAGCGGGGGTCCAGATACGCAGTATTTT

d_call: -
clone_size: -
j_call: TRBJ2-7
v_call: TRBV19
cdr3_aa: CASSTPGLTYEQYF
cdr3_nt: TGTGCCAGTAGTACCCCGGGTCTCACCTACGAGCAGTACTTC

d_call: -
clone_size: -
j_call: TRBJ2-3
v_call: TRBV30
cdr3_aa: CAWSPGAFSDTQYF
cdr3_nt: TGTGCCTGGAGTCCAGGGGCGTTCTCGGATACGCAGTATTTT

d_call: -
clone_size: few
j_call: TRBJ1-2
v_call: TRBV28
cdr3_aa: CASSPRGGTFYGYTF
cdr3_nt: TGTGCCAGCAGTCCACGGGGGGGCACTTTCTATGGCTACACCTTC

d_call: TRBD2
clone_size: -
j_call: TRBJ2-7
v_call: TRBV5-4
cdr3_aa: CASSLGGYSYEQYF
cdr3_nt: TGTGCCAGCAGCCTCGGGGGGTACTCCTACGAGCAGTACTTC

d_call: -
clone_size: -
j_call: TRBJ2-5
v_call: TRBV19
cdr3_aa: CASSLRNEETQYF
cdr3_nt: TGTGCCAGTAGTTTAAGGAACGAAGAGACCCAGTACTTC

d_call: TRBD2
clone_size: -
j_call: TRBJ2-7
v_call: TRBV7-2
cdr3_aa: CASSLRAGPSYEQYF
cdr3_nt: TGTGCCAGCAGCTTACGAGCGGGACCCTCCTACGAGCAGTACTTC

d_call: TRBD1
clone_size: -
j_call: TRBJ2-3
v_call: TRBV10-3
cdr3_aa: CAISAGTGVSTDTQYF
cdr3_nt: TGTGCCATCAGCGCCGGGACAGGGGTTAGCACAGATACGCAGTATTTT

d_call: -
clone_size: -
j_call: TRBJ2-1
v_call: TRBV7-2
cdr3_aa: CASTRIGSYNEQFF
cdr3_nt: TGTGCCAGCACCCGAATAGGCTCCTACAATGAGCAGTTCTTC

d_call: -
clone_size: -
j_call: TRBJ2-7
v_call: TRBV6-6
cdr3_aa: CASSQPAGQTYEQYF
cdr3_nt: TGTGCCAGCAGTCAGCCCGCGGGACAGACCTACGAGCAGTACTTC

d_call: -
clone_size: -
j_call: TRBJ1-5
v_call: TRBV28
cdr3_aa: CASSPPGLYSNQPQHF
cdr3_nt: TGTGCCAGCAGCCCCCCGGGGCTCTATAGCAATCAGCCCCAGCATTTT

d_call: -
clone_size: -
j_call: TRBJ2-3
v_call: TRBV6-4
cdr3_aa: CASSVTSTDTQYF
cdr3_nt: TGTGCCAGCAGTGTCACTAGCACAGATACGCAGTATTTT

d_call: -
clone_size: once
j_call: TRBJ2-5
v_call: TRBV5-4
cdr3_aa: CASSLAGAGETQYF
cdr3_nt: TGTGCCAGCAGCTTGGCGGGAGCAGGGGAGACCCAGTACTTC

d_call: TRBD1
clone_size: -
j_call: TRBJ2-1
v_call: TRBV29-1
cdr3_aa: CSVEDPTQKQGSVYNEQFF
cdr3_nt: TGCAGCGTTGAAGATCCTACGCAAAAACAGGGGTCCGTCTACAATGAGCAGTTCTTC

d_call: -
clone_size: -
j_call: TRBJ1-2
v_call: TRBV19
cdr3_aa: CASSSPGTANYGYTF
cdr3_nt: TGTGCCAGTAGTAGCCCTGGAACAGCTAACTATGGCTACACCTTC